A single sample is the source of the 24 T cell receptor beta chains below, sequenced in a study of CD8 T cells in ankylosing spondylitis. TCRdb reprocessed the 5' RACE reads with MiXCR, giving one entry per CDR3 protein. In the table there are about 340,000 distinct CDR3 sequences, under 15% of which are singletons. Material: blood, either unsorted or a sorted T cell fraction (not recorded which). These receptors were obtained from a male donor with ankylosing spondylitis or in good health (not recorded which).

Concerning this clonotype: A read error may account for a junction end that differs from germline. The chain joins TRBV15 to TRBJ2-1; D may be TRBD1 (6 bases). Germline values: CDR1 LNHNV, CDR2 YYDKDF (reference sequence). This CDR3 has 14 residues. CDR3 protein: CATSRGSSSAPGVF. CDR3 sequence (DNA): TGTGCCACCAGCAGAGGTTCCTCCTCGGCCCCAGGGGTCTTC.

The chain has TRBV29-1 and TRBJ1-2; D is unresolved. Deletions cut 4 bases from V and 0 bases from J, with 6 bases between. Germline CDR1 SQVTM, CDR2 ANQGSEA. The CDR3 loop spans 12 amino acids. In nucleotides, the CDR3 is TGCAGCGTTGCCCAGCCTAACTATGGCTACACCTTC. Protein sequence: CSVAQPNYGYTF.

This clonotype was picked up a small number of times. This may stem from a read error, because a much larger clone lies one nucleotide away. This chain connects TRBV3-1 to TRBJ1-1; 7 nucleotides agree with TRBD1. Trimming removed 6 bases from V and 1 base from J; junction bases left unmatched: 5. The CDR3 length is 14 residues. Germline CDR1 and CDR2: LGHDT and YNNKEL (reference sequence). The CDR3 nucleotides read TGTGCCAGCAGAGAACAGGGGAGGAACACTGAAGCTTTCTTT. As protein: CASREQGRNTEAFF. Drawing the rest from reference TRBV3-1 and TRBJ1-1, the complete variable domain is DTAVSQTPKYLVTQMGNDKSIKCEQNLGHDTMYWYKQDSKKFLKIMFSYNNKELIINETVPNRFSPKSPDKAHLNLHINSLELGDSAVYFCASREQGRNTEAFFGQGTRLTVV.

The chain couples TRBV27 to TRBJ2-1; TRBD2 agrees at 12 bases. Germline V gives CDR1 MNHEY, CDR2 SMNVEV (reference sequence). This CDR3 comprises 14 residues. With V trimmed by 8 bases and J by 8 bases, 7 bases remained unmatched. The CDR3 DNA reads as TGTGCCAGCCGGACTAGCGGGATCGGCTATGAGCAGTTCTTC. Protein: CASRTSGIGYEQFF.

This clonotype has only a few counts. This chain connects TRBV7-9 to TRBJ1-1; TRBD1 matches 7 bases. The germline V gene has CDR1 SEHNR and CDR2 FQNEAQ (reference sequence). CDR3 length: 16 amino acids. V lost 5 bases, J lost 0 bases, and 9 bases stayed unmatched. The CDR3 loop reads CASSRGQALLNTEAFF. As DNA, the CDR3 is TGTGCCAGCAGCCGTGGACAGGCACTACTGAACACTGAAGCTTTCTTT. Variable domain in full (rest from reference TRBV7-9 and TRBJ1-1): DTGVSQNPRHKITKRGQNVTFRCDPISEHNRLYWYRQTLGQGPEFLTYFQNEAQLEKSRLLSDRFSAERPKGSFSTLEIQRTEQGDSAMYLCASSRGQALLNTEAFFGQGTRLTVV.

This clonotype was observed once. The chain joins TRBV14 to TRBJ2-1; 7 bases match TRBD2. From germline, CDR1 is SGHDN and CDR2 FVKESK. There are 16 residues in the CDR3. V trimming: 0 bases; J trimming: 5 bases; junction bases outside the gene matches: 7. The CDR3 loop is CASSQEVSGVHNEQFF. Written as DNA, the CDR3 is TGTGCCAGCAGCCAAGAAGTCAGCGGGGTACACAATGAGCAGTTCTTC.

In its sample, this clonotype was seen a few times. This sequence joins TRBV5-1 and TRBJ2-1; maybe TRBD1 (5 bases). Germline V gene sequence: CDR1 SGHRS, CDR2 YFSETQ. The CDR3 loop spans 13 amino acids. The germline V and J ends were trimmed by 0 bases and 9 bases, with 10 bases remaining between them. The CDR3 loop reads CASSLEGSGEQFF. The CDR3 DNA follows: TGCGCCAGCAGCTTGGAGGGGTCTGGTGAGCAGTTCTTC.

The chain carries TRBV20-1 and TRBJ2-3; D possibly corresponds to TRBD1 (6 bases). Germline-derived CDR1 and CDR2 are DFQATT and SNEGSKA (reference sequence). With 4 bases removed from V and 4 bases from J, the gap between germline ends came to 12 bases. This CDR3 comprises 13 residues. The CDR3, as DNA: TGCAGTGCTATAAAAACAGGGCCAGATACGCAGTATTTT. Translation gives CSAIKTGPDTQYF.

This clonotype was counted only a few times. The chain couples TRBV15 to TRBJ1-2, with D unclear. CDR1 LNHNV and CDR2 YYDKDF come from the germline V gene (reference sequence). The V gene lost 0 bases and the J gene lost 2 bases, with 7 bases spanning the gap. The CDR3 extends over 14 amino acids. CDR3 residues: CATSRDSKNYGYTF. The CDR3 DNA follows: TGTGCCACCAGCAGAGATTCTAAGAACTATGGCTACACCTTC.

The chain employs TRBV7-9 and TRBJ2-3; D is unresolved. The germline gives CDR1 SEHNR, CDR2 FQNEAQ (reference sequence). CDR3 length: 13 amino acids. V lost 8 bases and J 0 bases, leaving 9 bases between the germline ends. Here the CDR3 reads CASLRLSTDTQYF. The CDR3 region has the DNA TGTGCCAGCCTAAGATTGAGCACAGATACGCAGTATTTT. Full variable domain (remainder filled in from reference TRBV7-9 and TRBJ2-3): DTGVSQNPRHKITKRGQNVTFRCDPISEHNRLYWYRQTLGQGPEFLTYFQNEAQLEKSRLLSDRFSAERPKGSFSTLEIQRTEQGDSAMYLCASLRLSTDTQYFGPGTRLTVL.

This clonotype came up a few times. The chain combines TRBV18 with TRBJ2-7; 9 bases are shared with TRBD1. Germline trimming cut 3 bases from V and 5 bases from J; bases unmatched to any gene: 11. There are 16 residues in the CDR3. From germline, CDR1 is KGHSH and CDR2 LQKENI. CDR3 DNA sequence: TGTGCCAGCTCACCCACGGGACAGGGCCTGGGCCACGAGCAGTACTTC. Its protein product is CASSPTGQGLGHEQYF.

This sequence joins TRBV11-2 and TRBJ2-3, with D hard to call. CDR1 is SGHAT and CDR2 is FQNNGV in the germline V gene. The length of the CDR3 is 14 residues. V lost 2 bases, J lost 2 bases, and 8 bases lay in between. This chain's CDR3 is CASSLFGYTDTQYF. In nucleotides, the CDR3 is TGTGCCAGCAGCTTATTTGGCTACACAGATACGCAGTATTTT.

This clonotype has ten or more counts. The rearrangement links TRBV12-3 or TRBV12-4 to TRBJ1-1; D not resolved. Trimming left V 8 bases short and J 6 bases short, with 10 bases between. This CDR3 has 11 amino acids. As DNA, the CDR3 is TGTGCCAGCCAAGGGTTTTCTGAAGCTTTCTTT. The encoded protein is CASQGFSEAFF.

This clonotype has only a few counts. The genes are TRBV29-1 and TRBJ2-7; no definite D call. Germline loops: CDR1 SQVTM, CDR2 ANQGSEA. The ends were cut back, 2 bases at V and 11 bases at J, with 13 bases in the middle. CDR3 size: 11 residues. The DNA of the CDR3 is TGCAGCGTTGAAAGTGGGGTAGCAAAGTACTTC. Its translation: CSVESGVAKYF.

This clonotype was recorded at least ten times. The chain has TRBV20-1 and TRBJ2-2; D perhaps matches TRBD2 (5 bases). CDR3 length equals 14 residues. Germline V gives CDR1 DFQATT, CDR2 SNEGSKA (reference sequence). V lost 0 bases and J lost 6, with 11 bases in between. In DNA form, the CDR3 reads TGCAGTGCTAGAGATCTCTCCGGGGCCGGGGAGCTGTTTTTT. It specifies CSARDLSGAGELFF.

V usage is TRBV5-1 and J usage is TRBJ2-2; 7 bases fit TRBD1. The germline V gene encodes CDR1 SGHRS and CDR2 YFSETQ. This CDR3 has 15 residues. With 4 bases clipped from V and 2 bases from J, the junction kept 5 bases outside the gene matches. The CDR3 loop is CASSDRDRNTGELFF. CDR3 in DNA: TGCGCCAGCAGCGACCGGGACAGAAACACCGGGGAGCTGTTTTTT.

This clonotype occurred many times. The chain uses TRBV7-2 and TRBJ2-1; the D is unclear. V was clipped by 4 bases and J by 6 bases, with 10 bases between them. This CDR3 spans 13 amino acids. Looked up from germline, CDR1 is SGHTA and CDR2 is FQGNSA. The DNA for the CDR3 is TGTGCCAGCAGCTCATATACACGCAATGAGCAGTTCTTC. It yields the protein CASSSYTRNEQFF.

This clonotype has ten or more counts. The V gene is TRBV15, the J gene TRBJ2-3, with D tentatively TRBD2 (7 bases). V lost 1 base and J lost 5, with 13 bases in between. CDR1 LNHNV and CDR2 YYDKDF come from the germline V gene (reference sequence). The CDR3 is 15 amino acids. CDR3 sequence (DNA): TGTGCCACCAGCAGAGTTGGGGGGGCCAAAGATACGCAGTATTTT. Amino acids: CATSRVGGAKDTQYF.

The genes are TRBV20-1 and TRBJ1-2, with D unclear. The CDR3 sequence is 12 residues long. V shed 6 bases and J shed 4 bases, with 12 bases lying between them. Germline assignment: CDR1 DFQATT and CDR2 SNEGSKA (reference sequence). The DNA for the CDR3 is TGCAGTGCCACAAGCAACGGCTATGGCTACACCTTC. This translates into CSATSNGYGYTF.

The chain links TRBV28 to TRBJ2-7; D remains ambiguous. The CDR3 extends over 13 amino acids. V shed 5 bases and J shed 3 bases, with 11 bases lying between them. Germline V CDR1 and CDR2: MDHEN, SYDVKM. CDR3 DNA: TGTGCCAGCAGTAGTTCTCAGGTCTACGAGCAGTACTTC. Its protein product is CASSSSQVYEQYF.

Concerning this clonotype: The CDR3 end shows no conserved phenylalanine or tryptophan, and so a read error is likely. V usage is TRBV11-2 and J usage is TRBJ2-7; D remains ambiguous. Per the germline V gene, CDR1 is SGHAT and CDR2 is FQNNGV. The V gene lost 1 base and the J gene lost 9 bases, with 7 bases spanning the gap. The CDR3 is 11 amino acids. The chain's CDR3 is CASSLADSQYY. As DNA, the CDR3 is TGTGCCAGCAGCTTAGCCGACTCGCAGTACTAC.

Many counts were recorded for this clonotype. This chain links TRBV12-3 or TRBV12-4 with TRBJ2-1; a possible D gene is TRBD2 (5 bases). This CDR3 contains 13 residues. The V end was cut by 3 bases, the J end by 12 bases, with 15 bases between. The CDR3 reads CASSFDGGPRQFF. CDR3 DNA sequence: TGTGCCAGCAGTTTCGACGGAGGCCCGAGGCAGTTCTTC.

The rearrangement links TRBV20-1 to TRBJ2-1, with 12 bases matching TRBD2. Per the germline V gene, CDR1 is DFQATT and CDR2 is SNEGSKA (reference sequence). The trim removed 4 bases at V and 3 bases at J, leaving 4 bases unmatched. There are 15 residues in the CDR3. CDR3 bases: TGCAGTGCTAACTCGGGACTAGCGGGCTACAATGAGCAGTTCTTC. It yields the protein CSANSGLAGYNEQFF.

The sample holds a few counts of this clonotype. The gene calls are TRBV27 and TRBJ1-5; D unclear. The germline V gene encodes CDR1 MNHEY and CDR2 SMNVEV (reference sequence). This CDR3 contains 18 residues. Trimming removed 0 bases at V and 0 bases at J, with 15 bases between. This CDR3 is CASSLSGHQYYSNQPQHF. The DNA for the CDR3 is TGTGCCAGCAGTTTATCAGGCCACCAGTATTATAGCAATCAGCCCCAGCATTTT.